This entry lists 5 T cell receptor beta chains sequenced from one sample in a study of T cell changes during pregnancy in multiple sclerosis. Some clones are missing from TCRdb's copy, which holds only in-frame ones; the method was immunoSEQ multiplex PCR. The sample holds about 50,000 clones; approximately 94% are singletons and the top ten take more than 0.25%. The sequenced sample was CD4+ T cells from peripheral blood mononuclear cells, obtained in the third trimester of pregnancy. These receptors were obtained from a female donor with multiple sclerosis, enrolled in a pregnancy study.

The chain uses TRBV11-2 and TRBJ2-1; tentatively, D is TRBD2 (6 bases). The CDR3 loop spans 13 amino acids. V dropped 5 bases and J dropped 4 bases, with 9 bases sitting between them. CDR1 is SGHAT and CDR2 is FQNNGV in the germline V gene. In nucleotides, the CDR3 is TGTGCCAGCAGCCTGGGACTTTACAATGAGCAGTTCTTC. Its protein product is CASSLGLYNEQFF.

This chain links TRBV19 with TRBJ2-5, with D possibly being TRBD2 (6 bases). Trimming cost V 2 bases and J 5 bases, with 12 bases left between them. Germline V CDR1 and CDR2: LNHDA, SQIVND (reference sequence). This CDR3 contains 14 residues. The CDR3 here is CASSIRWEAETQYF. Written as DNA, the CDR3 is TGTGCCAGTAGTATAAGGTGGGAGGCGGAGACCCAGTACTTC.

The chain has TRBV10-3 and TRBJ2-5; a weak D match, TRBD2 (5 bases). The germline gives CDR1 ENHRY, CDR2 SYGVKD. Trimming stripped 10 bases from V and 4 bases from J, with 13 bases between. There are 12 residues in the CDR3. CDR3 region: CATSEGLETQYF. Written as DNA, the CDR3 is TGTGCCACATCCGAGGGTTTAGAGACCCAGTACTTC.

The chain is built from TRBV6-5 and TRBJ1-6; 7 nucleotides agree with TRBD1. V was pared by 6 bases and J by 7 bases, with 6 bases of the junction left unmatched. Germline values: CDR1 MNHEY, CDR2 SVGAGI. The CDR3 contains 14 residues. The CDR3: CASRTGTDNSPLHF. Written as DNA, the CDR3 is TGTGCCAGCAGGACGGGGACAGACAATTCACCCCTCCACTTT.

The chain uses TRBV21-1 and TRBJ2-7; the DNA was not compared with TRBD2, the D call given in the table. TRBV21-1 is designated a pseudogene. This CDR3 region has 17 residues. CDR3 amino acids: CASSHRTSGTDSYEQYF. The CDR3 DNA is TGTGCCAGCAGCCATCGGACTAGCGGGACCGATTCCTACGAGCAGTACTTC.